This entry lists 27 T cell receptor beta chains sequenced from one sample in a study of control samples from healthy donors and cancer patients. The protocol was immunoSEQ multiplex PCR, while the TCRdb copy is restricted to in-frame clones and leaves out a portion. Of roughly 92,000 clones detected, 85% to 90% appear once; the ten largest clones hold roughly 1.2%. The sample consisted of blood. The receptors originated from a woman between 50 and 59 years old in good health.

The J gene is TRBJ2-3, the V gene TRBV6-2 or TRBV6-3; D remains ambiguous. The CDR3 runs 16 residues. The germline V gene encodes CDR1 MNHEY and CDR2 SVGEGT. Trimming pared 5 bases from V and 1 base from J, leaving 16 bases between. Here the CDR3 DNA reads TGTGCCAGCAGTCTAAAACGTGGGTACGGCACAGATACGCAGTATTTT. This encodes CASSLKRGYGTDTQYF.

The V gene is TRBV5-1, the J gene TRBJ2-5; 8 bases agree with TRBD2. V gave up 0 bases and J gave up 3 bases; unmatched junction bases: 16. The CDR3 runs to 19 residues. CDR1 and CDR2 from the germline V gene are SGHRS and YFSETQ. CDR3 nucleotides: TGCGCCAGCAGCTTGGACCTAAGGCGGGCGGGGGGAGGCAAAGAGACCCAGTACTTC. Protein product: CASSLDLRRAGGGKETQYF.

This clone was detected once. The gene calls are TRBV5-6 and TRBJ2-7, with 8 bases lining up with TRBD2. V shed 6 bases, J shed 7 bases, and the junction held 15 bases outside the gene matches. The CDR3 is 15 amino acids. CDR1 is SGHDT, CDR2 YYEEEE, per germline. The CDR3 here is CASTSLAAILREQYF. Written as DNA, the CDR3 is TGTGCCAGCACCTCACTAGCGGCCATACTCAGGGAGCAGTACTTC.

This sequence joins TRBV3-1 (or the pseudogene TRBV3-2) and TRBJ2-3; 10 nucleotides align to TRBD1. This CDR3 is built from 14 residues. V was clipped by 4 bases and J by 8 bases; unmatched bases: 6. Germline V lookup: CDR1 LGHDT, CDR2 YNNKEL (reference sequence). CDR3 DNA: TGTGCCAGCAGCCGCGGGACAGGGGCAGGTACGCAGTATTTT. Translation: CASSRGTGAGTQYF.

The chain couples TRBV18 to TRBJ2-7, with 12 bases fitting TRBD2. This CDR3 spans 14 amino acids. J was trimmed by 1 base and V by 5 bases; bases with no gene match: 0. Germline CDR1 is KGHSH and CDR2 is LQKENI. CDR3 DNA: TGTGCCAGCTCAACTAGCGGGGGGTCCTACGAGCAGTACTTC. Translating gives CASSTSGGSYEQYF.

The J gene is TRBJ2-7, the V gene TRBV27, with 10 nucleotides matching TRBD1. The CDR3 is 16 residues long. With 2 bases clipped from V and 3 bases from J, the junction kept 7 bases outside the gene matches. The germline CDR1 and CDR2 sequences are MNHEY and SMNVEV (reference sequence). CDR3 region: CASSLRIGTGDYEQYF. In nucleotides, the CDR3 is TGTGCCAGCAGTTTAAGGATCGGGACAGGGGACTACGAGCAGTACTTC.

This clone has a single count. V and J are TRBV6-2 or TRBV6-3 and TRBJ2-5, with 9 bases fitting TRBD2. V trimming: 5 bases; J trimming: 5 bases; junction bases outside the gene matches: 9. Germline lookup yields CDR1 MNHEY and CDR2 SVGEGT. The CDR3 loop spans 15 amino acids. The CDR3 sequence is CASSMGNSGGETQYF. DNA for the CDR3: TGTGCCAGCAGTATGGGAAATAGCGGGGGCGAGACCCAGTACTTC.

V is TRBV2 and J is TRBJ1-5; TRBD1 is a possible D gene (5 bases). The germline V gene has CDR1 SNHLY and CDR2 FYNNEI. The CDR3 extends over 14 amino acids. V lost 6 bases to trimming and J lost 5 bases, with 14 bases between them. In DNA, the CDR3 is TGTGCCAGCAGCGGGACCATACGCGATCAGCCCCAGCATTTT. This sequence encodes CASSGTIRDQPQHF. The variable domain in full, with the rest retrieved from reference TRBV2 and TRBJ1-5, is EPEVTQTPSHQVTQMGQEVILRCVPISNHLYFYWYRQILGQKVEFLVSFYNNEISEKSEIFDDQFSVERPDGSNFTLKIRSTKLEDSAMYFCASSGTIRDQPQHFGDGTRLSIL.

V is TRBV28 and J is TRBJ2-1, with D hard to call. The CDR3 is 13 residues long. Trimming stripped 7 bases from V and 4 bases from J, with 11 bases between. Germline V gives CDR1 MDHEN, CDR2 SYDVKM. For the CDR3, the DNA is TGTGCCAGCACCAAACCAGATTACAATGAGCAGTTCTTC. This sequence encodes CASTKPDYNEQFF.

CDR3 sequence (DNA): TGTGCCAGCAGCTCCTGTCTACGGACAGGGGAGATTAGCTATGGCTACACCTTC. The encoded protein is CASSSCLRTGEISYGYTF. The chain recombines TRBV21-1 with TRBJ1-2; TRBD1 is taken as the D call from the table, unchecked against the DNA. TRBV21-1 is listed as a pseudogene. The CDR3 totals 18 residues.

The V and J genes are TRBV11-3 and TRBJ2-5, with unresolved D. Germline CDR1 reads SGHNT; CDR2 reads YENEEA. Trimming took 3 bases from V and 0 from J, leaving 8 bases between them. This CDR3 has 14 amino acids. The CDR3 DNA follows: TGTGCCAGCAGCTTCCGACACAACCAAGAGACCCAGTACTTC. It encodes CASSFRHNQETQYF. The whole variable domain, filled in from reference TRBV11-3 and TRBJ2-5, reads EAGVVQSPRYKIIEKKQPVAFWCNPISGHNTLYWYLQNLGQGPELLIRYENEEAVDDSQLPKDRFSAERLKGVDSTLKIQPAELGDSAVYLCASSFRHNQETQYFGPGTRLLVL.

The chain uses TRBV10-3 and TRBJ2-7; 12 nucleotides agree with TRBD1. Per the germline V gene, CDR1 is ENHRY and CDR2 is SYGVKD. With V trimmed by 0 bases and J by 5 bases, 5 bases remained unmatched. CDR3 length: 16 residues. CDR3 residues: CAISESAGTGGNEQYF. For the CDR3, the DNA is TGTGCCATCAGTGAGTCCGCCGGGACAGGGGGCAACGAGCAGTACTTC.

J is TRBJ1-4 and V is TRBV11-2; no reliable D call. The germline V gene has CDR1 SGHAT and CDR2 FQNNGV. The CDR3 length is 14 residues. The V end was cut by 1 base, the J end by 8 bases, with 11 bases between. CDR3 DNA sequence: TGTGCCAGCAGCTTAGTAGGCGGCACGGAAAAACTGTTTTTT. Its protein is CASSLVGGTEKLFF.

A few counts support this clone. This chain connects TRBV19 to TRBJ2-2; 8 positions agree with TRBD1. J lost 6 bases, V lost 4 bases, and 4 bases had no gene match. The CDR3 contains 14 residues. Germline V gene data show CDR1 as LNHDA and CDR2 as SQIVND (reference sequence). CDR3 amino acids: CASSRTGNPGELFF. In DNA, the CDR3 is TGTGCCAGTAGTAGGACAGGGAATCCCGGGGAGCTGTTTTTT.

This rearrangement joins TRBV5-8 to TRBJ2-5; 15 bases map to TRBD2. Unmatched junction bases numbered 9, after V lost 4 bases and J lost 5 bases. Germline V CDR1 and CDR2: SGHTS, YDEGEE. The CDR3 covers 17 residues. The CDR3 sequence: CASSPGGLAGGPETQYF. The CDR3 bases are TGTGCCAGCAGCCCCGGTGGACTAGCGGGAGGGCCCGAGACCCAGTACTTC.

The chain recombines TRBV15 with TRBJ2-3; D unclear. The CDR3 loop spans 15 amino acids. CDR1 LNHNV and CDR2 YYDKDF come from the germline V gene (reference sequence). Trimming cost V 1 base and J 1 base, with 9 bases left between them. The CDR3 loop reads CATSRGALGTDTQYF. CDR3 in DNA: TGTGCCACCAGCAGAGGGGCACTCGGCACAGATACGCAGTATTTT.

The V call is TRBV10-3, the J call TRBJ1-2; weak D call: TRBD1 (6 bases). Trimming cost V 5 bases and J 8 bases, with 12 bases left between them. Germline CDR1 reads ENHRY; CDR2 reads SYGVKD. The CDR3 contains 12 residues. The DNA for the CDR3 is TGTGCCATCAGTTCGGGGGCAAGCGGCTACACCTTC. Protein sequence: CAISSGASGYTF.

V usage is TRBV5-1 and J usage is TRBJ1-5; TRBD1 matches 9 bases. The CDR3 totals 15 residues. The V gene end was trimmed by 4 bases and the J gene end by 3 bases; junction bases not matched to a gene: 5. Germline CDR1 SGHRS, CDR2 YFSETQ. The CDR3: CASSPWTGANQPQHF. The CDR3 nucleotides are TGCGCCAGCAGCCCCTGGACAGGGGCCAATCAGCCCCAGCATTTT.

The V and J genes are TRBV5-5 and TRBJ2-3; 9 bases are shared with TRBD2. The CDR3 is 16 residues long. The V and J ends lost 5 bases and 0 bases, in that order; junction bases with no gene match: 7. Germline V gene sequence: CDR1 SGHKS, CDR2 YYEKEE (reference sequence). Written as DNA, the CDR3 is TGTGCCAGCAGGGTAAGACTAGCGGTGAGCACAGATACGCAGTATTTT. Translated: CASRVRLAVSTDTQYF.

This chain connects TRBV20-1 to TRBJ2-7, with 8 bases identical to TRBD1. Germline values: CDR1 DFQATT, CDR2 SNEGSKA (reference sequence). This CDR3 region has 17 residues. With 5 bases clipped from V and 3 bases from J, the junction kept 18 bases outside the gene matches. CDR3 sequence (DNA): TGCAGTGCTCGTGGACAGGGCGAACATGTCCGGATCTACGAGCAGTACTTC. This translates into CSARGQGEHVRIYEQYF.

The gene calls are TRBV5-1 and TRBJ1-1; tentative D call: TRBD1 (5 bases). The CDR3 extends over 14 amino acids. Between the trimmed V and J ends, which lost 2 bases and 1 base, there was a span of 9 bases. The germline gives CDR1 SGHRS, CDR2 YFSETQ. This chain's CDR3 is CASSLTGGNTEAFF. The DNA for the CDR3 is TGCGCCAGCAGCTTAACCGGGGGGAACACTGAAGCTTTCTTT.

This sequence joins TRBV11-2 and TRBJ2-7; D is possibly TRBD2 (6 bases). The CDR3 covers 17 residues. The V gene's germline CDR1 is SGHAT and CDR2 FQNNGV. V lost 2 bases and J 3 bases, leaving 20 bases between the germline ends. The CDR3 region is CASSLKGPEMGGYEQYF. Written as DNA, the CDR3 is TGTGCCAGCAGCTTAAAGGGGCCAGAAATGGGGGGCTACGAGCAGTACTTC.

This clone was seen only a few times. The chain has TRBV18 and TRBJ1-4; 9 bases map to TRBD1. V shed 4 bases and J 8 bases; nucleotides not matched to a gene: 5. Per the germline V gene, CDR1 is KGHSH and CDR2 is LQKENI. The CDR3 loop spans 14 amino acids. The CDR3 loop is CASSLGQGEEKLFF. CDR3 bases: TGTGCCAGCTCACTGGGACAGGGAGAGGAAAAACTGTTTTTT.

The chain couples TRBV13 to TRBJ2-3; TRBD2 agrees at 8 bases. The germline V gene has CDR1 PRHDT and CDR2 FYEKMQ (reference sequence). The ends lost 8 bases at V and 4 bases at J; junction bases unmatched: 11. This CDR3 has 15 amino acids. The DNA for the CDR3 is TGTGCCAGCGGGACTTCGGGGGGGCCACCAGATACGCAGTATTTT. It translates to CASGTSGGPPDTQYF.

The V gene is TRBV7-2, the J gene TRBJ2-2, with D tentatively TRBD1 or TRBD2 (6 bases each). CDR1 and CDR2 (germline): SGHTA, FQGNSA. This CDR3 region has 15 residues. Trimming cost V 5 bases and J 6 bases, with 16 bases left between them. This CDR3 reads CASSPNRGPPGELFF. The DNA of the CDR3 is TGTGCCAGCAGCCCTAACCGGGGGCCCCCCGGGGAGCTGTTTTTT.

J is TRBJ1-1 and V is TRBV7-9; 8 nucleotides line up with TRBD1. The trim removed 5 bases at V and 5 bases at J, leaving 4 bases unmatched. Germline values: CDR1 SEHNR, CDR2 FQNEAQ (reference sequence). The CDR3 totals 13 residues. The CDR3 loop is CASSPGGETEAFF. In nucleotides, the CDR3 is TGTGCCAGCAGCCCAGGGGGCGAGACTGAAGCTTTCTTT. Complete variable domain (other parts from reference TRBV7-9 and TRBJ1-1): DTGVSQNPRHKITKRGQNVTFRCDPISEHNRLYWYRQTLGQGPEFLTYFQNEAQLEKSRLLSDRFSAERPKGSFSTLEIQRTEQGDSAMYLCASSPGGETEAFFGQGTRLTVV.

This rearrangement joins TRBV5-4 to TRBJ2-4; the D gene could be TRBD1 or TRBD2 (6 bases each). Germline loops: CDR1 SGHNT, CDR2 YYREEE (reference sequence). The CDR3 is made up of 15 amino acids. V shed 4 bases and J shed 8 bases, with 19 bases lying between them. As DNA, the CDR3 is TGTGCCAGCAGCCCCCCGGGGGCGGTCCAGGACATTCAGTACTTC. Protein product: CASSPPGAVQDIQYF.